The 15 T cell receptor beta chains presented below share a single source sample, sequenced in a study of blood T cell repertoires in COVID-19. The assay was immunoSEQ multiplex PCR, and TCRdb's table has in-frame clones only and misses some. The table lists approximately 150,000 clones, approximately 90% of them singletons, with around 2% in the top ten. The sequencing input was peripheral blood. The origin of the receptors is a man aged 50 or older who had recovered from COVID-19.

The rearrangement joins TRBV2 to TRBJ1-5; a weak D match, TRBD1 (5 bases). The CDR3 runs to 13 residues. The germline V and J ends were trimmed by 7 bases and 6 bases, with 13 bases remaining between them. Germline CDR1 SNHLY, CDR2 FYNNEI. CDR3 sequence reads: CASTQGPSQPQHF. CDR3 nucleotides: TGTGCCAGCACCCAGGGCCCAAGTCAGCCCCAGCATTTT.

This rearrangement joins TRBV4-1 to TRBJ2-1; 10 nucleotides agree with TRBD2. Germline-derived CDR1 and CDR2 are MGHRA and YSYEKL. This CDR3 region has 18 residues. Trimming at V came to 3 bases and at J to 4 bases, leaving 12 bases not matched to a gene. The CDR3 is CASSHDPIAGGRYNEQFF. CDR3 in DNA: TGCGCCAGCAGCCATGACCCTATAGCGGGAGGTCGGTACAATGAGCAGTTCTTC.

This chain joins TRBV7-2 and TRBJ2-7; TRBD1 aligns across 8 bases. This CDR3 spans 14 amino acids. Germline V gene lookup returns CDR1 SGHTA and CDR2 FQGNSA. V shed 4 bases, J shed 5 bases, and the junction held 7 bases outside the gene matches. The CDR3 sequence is CASSSTRQGNEQYF. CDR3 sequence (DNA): TGTGCCAGCAGCTCGACCAGACAGGGGAACGAGCAGTACTTC.

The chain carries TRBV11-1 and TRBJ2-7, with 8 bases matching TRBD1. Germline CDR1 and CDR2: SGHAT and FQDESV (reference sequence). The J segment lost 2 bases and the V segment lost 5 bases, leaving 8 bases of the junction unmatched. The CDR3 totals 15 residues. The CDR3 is CASSPGTGSTYEQYF. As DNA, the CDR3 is TGTGCCAGCAGCCCCGGGACAGGTTCTACCTACGAGCAGTACTTC.

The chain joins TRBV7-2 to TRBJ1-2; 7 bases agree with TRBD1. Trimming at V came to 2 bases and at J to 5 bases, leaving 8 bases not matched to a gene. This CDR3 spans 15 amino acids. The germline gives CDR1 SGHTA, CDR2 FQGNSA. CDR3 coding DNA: TGTGCCAGCAGCTTACTTGGTAGACAGGGTTATGGCTACACCTTC. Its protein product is CASSLLGRQGYGYTF.

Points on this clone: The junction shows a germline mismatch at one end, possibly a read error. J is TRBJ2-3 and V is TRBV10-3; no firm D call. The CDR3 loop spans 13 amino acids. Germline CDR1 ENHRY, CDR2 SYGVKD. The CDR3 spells CAISDLSIDTQYF. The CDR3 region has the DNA TGTGCCATCAGTGATTTGAGCATAGATACGCAGTATTTT.

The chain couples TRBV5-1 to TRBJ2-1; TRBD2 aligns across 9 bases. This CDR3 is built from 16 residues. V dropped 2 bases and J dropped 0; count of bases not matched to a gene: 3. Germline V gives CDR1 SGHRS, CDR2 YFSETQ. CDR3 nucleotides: TGCGCCAGCAGCTTTGGTAGCGGGAGCTCCTACAATGAGCAGTTCTTC. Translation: CASSFGSGSSYNEQFF.

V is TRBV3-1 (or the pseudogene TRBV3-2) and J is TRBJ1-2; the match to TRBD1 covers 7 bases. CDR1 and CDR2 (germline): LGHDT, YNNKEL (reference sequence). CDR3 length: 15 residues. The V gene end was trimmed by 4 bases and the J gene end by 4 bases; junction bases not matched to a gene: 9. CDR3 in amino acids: CASSLRRQGLYGYTF. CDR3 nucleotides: TGTGCCAGCAGCCTCCGTCGACAGGGCCTCTATGGCTACACCTTC.

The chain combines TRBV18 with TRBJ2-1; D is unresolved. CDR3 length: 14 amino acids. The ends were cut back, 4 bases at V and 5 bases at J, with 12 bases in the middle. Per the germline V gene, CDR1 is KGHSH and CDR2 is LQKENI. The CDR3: CASSLQTHNNEQFF. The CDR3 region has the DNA TGTGCCAGCTCACTACAGACACACAACAATGAGCAGTTCTTC.

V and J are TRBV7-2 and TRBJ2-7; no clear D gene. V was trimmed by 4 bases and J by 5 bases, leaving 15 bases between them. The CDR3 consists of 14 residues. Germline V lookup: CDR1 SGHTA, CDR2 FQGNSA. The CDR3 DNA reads TGTGCCAGCAGCTCTGACTCACCTCCTAACGAGCAGTACTTC. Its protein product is CASSSDSPPNEQYF.

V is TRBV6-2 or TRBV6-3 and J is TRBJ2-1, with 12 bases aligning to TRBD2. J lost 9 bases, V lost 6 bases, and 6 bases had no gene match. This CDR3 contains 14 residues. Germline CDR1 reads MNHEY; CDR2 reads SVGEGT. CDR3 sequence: CASSTSGGRIEQFF. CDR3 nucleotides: TGTGCCAGCAGCACTAGCGGGGGGAGGATTGAGCAGTTCTTC.

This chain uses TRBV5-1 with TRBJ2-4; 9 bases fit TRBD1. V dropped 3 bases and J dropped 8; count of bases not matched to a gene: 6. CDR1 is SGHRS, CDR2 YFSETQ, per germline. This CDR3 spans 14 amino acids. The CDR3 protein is CASSYRTGADIQYF. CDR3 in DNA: TGCGCCAGCAGCTACCGGACAGGGGCGGACATTCAGTACTTC.

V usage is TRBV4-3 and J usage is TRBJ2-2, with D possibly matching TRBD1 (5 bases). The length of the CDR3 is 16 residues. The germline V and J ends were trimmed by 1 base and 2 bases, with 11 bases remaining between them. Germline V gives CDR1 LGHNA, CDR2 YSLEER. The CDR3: CASSQGPGINTGELFF. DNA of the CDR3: TGCGCCAGCAGCCAAGGTCCAGGGATTAACACCGGGGAGCTGTTTTTT.

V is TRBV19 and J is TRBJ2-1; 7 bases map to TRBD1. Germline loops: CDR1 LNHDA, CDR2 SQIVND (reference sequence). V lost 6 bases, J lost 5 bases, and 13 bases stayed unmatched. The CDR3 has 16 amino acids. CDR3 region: CASSTQGLSNNNEQFF. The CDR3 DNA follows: TGTGCCAGTAGCACACAGGGGTTAAGCAACAACAATGAGCAGTTCTTC. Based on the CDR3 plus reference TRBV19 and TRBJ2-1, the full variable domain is DGGITQSPKYLFRKEGQNVTLSCEQNLNHDAMYWYRQDPGQGLRLIYYSQIVNDFQKGDIAEGYSVSREKKESFPLTVTSAQKNPTAFYLCASSTQGLSNNNEQFFGPGTRLTVL.

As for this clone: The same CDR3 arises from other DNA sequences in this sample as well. The CDR3 protein is CASSYGQGVQETQYF. The CDR3 nucleotides read TGTGCCAGCAGTTACGGGCAGGGGGTCCAAGAGACCCAGTACTTC. This sequence joins TRBV6-2 or TRBV6-3 and TRBJ2-5; the match to TRBD1 covers 7 bases. The V gene's germline CDR1 is MNHEY and CDR2 SVGEGT. The CDR3 has 15 residues. V shed 2 bases and J 1 base; nucleotides not matched to a gene: 4.